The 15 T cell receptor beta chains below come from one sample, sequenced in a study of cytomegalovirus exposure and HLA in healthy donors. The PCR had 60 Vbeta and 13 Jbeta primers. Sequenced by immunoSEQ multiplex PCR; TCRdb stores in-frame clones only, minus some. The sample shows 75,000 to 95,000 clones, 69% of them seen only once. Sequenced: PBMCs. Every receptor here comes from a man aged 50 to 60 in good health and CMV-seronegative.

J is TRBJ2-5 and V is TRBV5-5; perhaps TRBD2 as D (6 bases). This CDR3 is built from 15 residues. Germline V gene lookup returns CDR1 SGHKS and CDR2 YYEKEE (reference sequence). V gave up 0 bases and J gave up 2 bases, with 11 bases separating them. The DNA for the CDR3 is TGTGCCAGCAGCTTGGCCGGGGGTAGACAAGAGACCCAGTACTTC. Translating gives CASSLAGGRQETQYF.

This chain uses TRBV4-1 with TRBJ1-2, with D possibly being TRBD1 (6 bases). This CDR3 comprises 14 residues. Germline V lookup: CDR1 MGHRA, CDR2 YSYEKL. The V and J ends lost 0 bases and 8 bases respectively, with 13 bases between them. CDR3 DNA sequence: TGCGCCAGCAGCCAAGAAGGGCAGGGGTTGGGCTACACCTTC. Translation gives CASSQEGQGLGYTF.

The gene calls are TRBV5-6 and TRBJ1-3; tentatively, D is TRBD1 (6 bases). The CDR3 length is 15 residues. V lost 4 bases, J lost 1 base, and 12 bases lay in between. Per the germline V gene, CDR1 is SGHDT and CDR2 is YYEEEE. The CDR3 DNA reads TGTGCCAGCAGCACCGTGACAGGTTCTGGAAACACCATATATTTT. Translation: CASSTVTGSGNTIYF.

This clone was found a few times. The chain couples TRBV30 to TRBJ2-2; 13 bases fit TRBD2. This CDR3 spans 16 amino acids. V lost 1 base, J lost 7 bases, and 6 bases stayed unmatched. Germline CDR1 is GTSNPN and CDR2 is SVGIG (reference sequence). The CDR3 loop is CAWSGLAGGIGGELFF. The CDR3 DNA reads TGTGCCTGGAGTGGACTAGCGGGGGGCATCGGCGGGGAGCTGTTTTTT.

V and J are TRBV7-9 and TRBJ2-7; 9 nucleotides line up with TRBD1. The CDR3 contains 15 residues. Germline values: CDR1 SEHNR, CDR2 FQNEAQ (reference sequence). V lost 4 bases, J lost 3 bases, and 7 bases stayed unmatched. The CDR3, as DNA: TGTGCCAGCAGCTCGAGCCGACAGGGGGGCTACGAGCAGTACTTC. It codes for CASSSSRQGGYEQYF.

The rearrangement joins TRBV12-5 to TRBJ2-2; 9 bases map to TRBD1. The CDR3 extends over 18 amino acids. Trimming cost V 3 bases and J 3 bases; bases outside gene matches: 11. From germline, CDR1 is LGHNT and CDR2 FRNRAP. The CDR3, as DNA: TGTGCTAGTGGTTTTGGGGGACAGGGTCTGTGGGACACCGGGGAGCTGTTTTTT. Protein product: CASGFGGQGLWDTGELFF.

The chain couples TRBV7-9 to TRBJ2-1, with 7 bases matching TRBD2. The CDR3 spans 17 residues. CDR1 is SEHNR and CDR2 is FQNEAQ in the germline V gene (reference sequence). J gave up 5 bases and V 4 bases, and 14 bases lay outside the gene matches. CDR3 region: CASSSSRWSGMNNEQFF. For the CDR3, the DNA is TGTGCCAGCAGCTCCTCCCGTTGGAGCGGGATGAACAATGAGCAGTTCTTC.

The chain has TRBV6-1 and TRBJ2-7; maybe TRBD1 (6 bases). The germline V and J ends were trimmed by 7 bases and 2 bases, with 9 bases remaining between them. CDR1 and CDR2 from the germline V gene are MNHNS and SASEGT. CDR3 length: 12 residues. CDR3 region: CASIKGAYEQYV. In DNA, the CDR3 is TGTGCCAGCATTAAGGGGGCCTACGAGCAGTACGTC.

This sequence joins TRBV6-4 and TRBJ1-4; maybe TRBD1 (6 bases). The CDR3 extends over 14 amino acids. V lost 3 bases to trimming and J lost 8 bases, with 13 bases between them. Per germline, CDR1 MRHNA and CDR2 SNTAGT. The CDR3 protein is CASSETGPDEKLFF. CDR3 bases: TGTGCCAGCAGTGAGACAGGTCCTGACGAAAAACTGTTTTTT.

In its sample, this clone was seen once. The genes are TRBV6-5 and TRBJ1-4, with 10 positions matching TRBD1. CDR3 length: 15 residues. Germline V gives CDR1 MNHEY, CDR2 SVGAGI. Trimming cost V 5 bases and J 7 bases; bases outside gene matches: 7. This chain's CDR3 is CASSLTGGASEKLFF. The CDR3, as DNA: TGTGCCAGCAGTCTGACAGGGGGCGCATCTGAAAAACTGTTTTTT.

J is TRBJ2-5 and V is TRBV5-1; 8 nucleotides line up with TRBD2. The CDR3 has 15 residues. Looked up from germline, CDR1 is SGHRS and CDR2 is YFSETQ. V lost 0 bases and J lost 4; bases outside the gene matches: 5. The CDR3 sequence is CASSLETGGGETQYF. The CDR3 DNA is TGCGCCAGCAGCTTGGAAACGGGAGGGGGAGAGACCCAGTACTTC.

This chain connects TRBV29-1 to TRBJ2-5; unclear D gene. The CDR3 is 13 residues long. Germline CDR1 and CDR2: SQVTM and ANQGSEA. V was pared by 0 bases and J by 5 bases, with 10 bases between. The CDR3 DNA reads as TGCAGCGTTGAAGATCCTCTGCGTGAGACCCAGTACTTC. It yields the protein CSVEDPLRETQYF.

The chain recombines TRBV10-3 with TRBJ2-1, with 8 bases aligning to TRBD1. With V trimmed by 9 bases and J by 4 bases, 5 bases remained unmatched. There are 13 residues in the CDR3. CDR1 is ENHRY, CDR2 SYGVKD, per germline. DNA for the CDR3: TGTGCCATGAGACAGGGGATATACAATGAGCAGTTCTTC. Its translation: CAMRQGIYNEQFF.

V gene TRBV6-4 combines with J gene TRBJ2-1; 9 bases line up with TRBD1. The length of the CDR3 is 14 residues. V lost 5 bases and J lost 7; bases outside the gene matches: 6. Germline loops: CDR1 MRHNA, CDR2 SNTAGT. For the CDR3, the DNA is TGTGCCAGCAGTCGGGACAGGGTTTCGAATGAGCAGTTCTTC. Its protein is CASSRDRVSNEQFF.

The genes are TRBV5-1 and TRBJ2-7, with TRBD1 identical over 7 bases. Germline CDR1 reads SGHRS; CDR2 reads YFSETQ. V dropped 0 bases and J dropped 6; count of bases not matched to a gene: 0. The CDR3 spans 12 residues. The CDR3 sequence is CASSLDRGEQYF. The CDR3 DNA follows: TGCGCCAGCAGCTTGGACAGGGGCGAGCAGTACTTC.